This is a list of T cell receptor beta chains from one sample in a study of OX40 agonist ivuxolimab in advanced cancers. The assay was immunoSEQ multiplex PCR, and TCRdb's table has in-frame clones only and misses some. The repertoire holds roughly 64,000 clones, with around 83% as singletons. This sample comprised CD4+ or CD8+ T cells sorted from blood, obtained in a trial of the OX40 agonist ivuxolimab. These receptor sequences come from an adult with an advanced solid tumor such as melanoma, head and neck, liver or kidney cancer. Both conserved end residues are part of each CDR3. A D gene is named only where the DNA matches it firmly. A row's size may be missing; if present it is once, few, many or a size class.

>TRBJ2-7|NA|NA|TRBV2
CASSFTRNSYEQYF
TGTGCCAGCAGTTTCACCCGGAACTCCTACGAGCAGTACTTC
>TRBJ2-1|TRBD2|NA|TRBV6-4
CASSKGLAGNNEQFF
TGTGCCAGCAGCAAGGGACTAGCGGGAAACAATGAGCAGTTCTTC
>TRBJ1-1|NA|NA|TRBV10-3
CAISDLGQNQAFF
TGTGCCATCAGTGATTTAGGGCAGAACCAAGCTTTCTTT
>TRBJ1-3|TRBD1|NA|TRBV5-4
CASSQPGTAGGSGNTIYF
TGTGCCAGCAGTCAGCCTGGGACAGCCGGGGGATCTGGAAACACCATATATTTT
>TRBJ1-1|NA|NA|TRBV9
CASSAGANTEAFF
TGTGCCAGCAGCGCCGGTGCTAACACTGAAGCTTTCTTT
>TRBJ2-7|TRBD2|once|TRBV19
CASRTSGRAYEQYF
TGTGCCAGTAGGACTAGCGGGAGAGCATATGAGCAGTACTTC
>TRBJ1-5|NA|NA|TRBV12-5
CASGLVAGAGSRQPQHF
TGTGCTAGTGGTTTGGTCGCGGGAGCGGGGAGTAGACAGCCCCAGCATTTT
>TRBJ1-1|NA|NA|TRBV6-1
CASSDYSDTEAFF
TGTGCCAGCAGTGATTACAGCGACACTGAAGCTTTCTTT
>TRBJ1-4|NA|NA|TRBV6-1
CASREEKLFF
TGTGCCAGCAGAGAAGAAAAACTGTTTTTT
>TRBJ1-3|NA|NA|TRBV7-7
CASSLDAGNTIYF
TGTGCTAGCAGCCTGGACGCTGGAAACACCATATATTTT
>TRBJ1-1|NA|NA|TRBV5-4
CASSPGALTEAFF
TGTGCCAGCAGCCCGGGGGCGCTCACTGAAGCTTTCTTT
>TRBJ1-2|NA|NA|TRBV29-1
CSVVVALNYGYTF
TGCAGCGTTGTAGTCGCCCTTAACTATGGCTACACCTTC
>TRBJ1-1|NA|NA|TRBV7-3
CASSPHENTEAFF
TGTGCCAGCAGTCCACACGAGAACACTGAAGCTTTCTTT
>TRBJ2-1|NA|once|TRBV7-2
CASSPQYGGGNEQFF
TGTGCCAGCAGCCCCCAATACGGAGGTGGCAATGAGCAGTTCTTC
>TRBJ1-1|NA|NA|TRBV11-3
CASSLGTGYTEAFF
TGTGCCAGCAGCTTAGGAACAGGGTACACTGAAGCTTTCTTT
>TRBJ2-1|NA|NA|TRBV4-3
CASSQEAQVSYNEQFF
TGCGCCAGCAGCCAAGAAGCACAGGTTTCCTACAATGAGCAGTTCTTC
>TRBJ1-5|TRBD1|NA|TRBV2
CASKKPGGDNQPQHF
TGTGCCAGCAAAAAGCCAGGGGGCGACAATCAGCCCCAGCATTTT